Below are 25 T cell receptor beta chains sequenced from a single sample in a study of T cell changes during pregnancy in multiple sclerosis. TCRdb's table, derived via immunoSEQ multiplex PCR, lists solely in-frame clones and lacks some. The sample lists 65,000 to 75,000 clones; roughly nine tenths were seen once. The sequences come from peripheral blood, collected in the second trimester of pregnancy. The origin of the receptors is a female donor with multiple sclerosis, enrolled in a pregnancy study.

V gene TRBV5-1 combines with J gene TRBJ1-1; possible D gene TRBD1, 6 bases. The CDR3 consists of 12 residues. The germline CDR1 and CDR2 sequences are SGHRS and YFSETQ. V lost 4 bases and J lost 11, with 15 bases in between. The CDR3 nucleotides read TGCGCCAGCAGCCTAGAAGGACAGCGGGCTTTCTTT. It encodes CASSLEGQRAFF.

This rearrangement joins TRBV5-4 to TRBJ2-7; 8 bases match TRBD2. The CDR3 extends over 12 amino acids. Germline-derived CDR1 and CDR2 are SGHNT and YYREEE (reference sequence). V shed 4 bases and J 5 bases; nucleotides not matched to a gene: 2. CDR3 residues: CASSPGGNEQYF. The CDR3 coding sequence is TGTGCCAGCAGCCCGGGGGGGAACGAGCAGTACTTC.

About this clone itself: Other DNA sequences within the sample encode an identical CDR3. The CDR3 is CAWSTGGEQYF. The CDR3 DNA reads TGTGCCTGGAGCACCGGAGGGGAGCAGTACTTC. The rearrangement joins TRBV30 to TRBJ2-7; maybe TRBD2 (6 bases). Trimming cost V 3 bases and J 7 bases, with 10 bases left between them. There are 11 residues in the CDR3. Germline values: CDR1 GTSNPN, CDR2 SVGIG (reference sequence).

This CDR3 reads CASSRTGLIGGYTF. CDR3 in DNA: TGTGCCAGCAGCCGGACAGGTTTGATCGGTGGCTACACCTTC. This chain connects TRBV14 to TRBJ1-2; 7 bases fit TRBD1. CDR3 length equals 14 residues. Trimming cost V 4 bases and J 7 bases; bases outside gene matches: 9. CDR1 SGHDN and CDR2 FVKESK come from the germline V gene.

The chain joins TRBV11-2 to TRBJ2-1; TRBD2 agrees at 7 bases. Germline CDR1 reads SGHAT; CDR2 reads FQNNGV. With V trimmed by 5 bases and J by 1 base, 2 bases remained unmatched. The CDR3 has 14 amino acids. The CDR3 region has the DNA TGTGCCAGCAGCCGCGGGGGTTCCTACAATGAGCAGTTCTTC. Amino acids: CASSRGGSYNEQFF. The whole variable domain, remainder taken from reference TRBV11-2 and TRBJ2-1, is EAGVAQSPRYKIIEKRQSVAFWCNPISGHATLYWYQQILGQGPKLLIQFQNNGVVDDSQLPKDRFSAERLKGVDSTLKIQPAKLEDSAVYLCASSRGGSYNEQFFGPGTRLTVL.

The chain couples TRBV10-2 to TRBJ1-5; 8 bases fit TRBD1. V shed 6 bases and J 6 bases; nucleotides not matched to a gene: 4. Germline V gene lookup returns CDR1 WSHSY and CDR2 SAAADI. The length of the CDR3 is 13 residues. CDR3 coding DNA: TGCGCCAGCAGAGACAGGGGTAGTCAGCCCCAGCATTTT. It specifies CASRDRGSQPQHF.

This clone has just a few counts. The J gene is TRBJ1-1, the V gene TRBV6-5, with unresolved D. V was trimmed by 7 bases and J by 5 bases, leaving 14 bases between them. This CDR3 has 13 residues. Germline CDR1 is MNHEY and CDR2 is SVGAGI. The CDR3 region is CASKRDSKTEAFF. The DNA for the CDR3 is TGTGCCAGCAAACGGGATTCTAAAACTGAAGCTTTCTTT.

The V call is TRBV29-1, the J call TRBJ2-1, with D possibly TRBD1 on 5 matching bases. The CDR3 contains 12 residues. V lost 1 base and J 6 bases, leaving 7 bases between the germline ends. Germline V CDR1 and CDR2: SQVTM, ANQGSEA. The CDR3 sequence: CSVEGDSNEQFF. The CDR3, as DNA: TGCAGCGTTGAAGGAGACAGCAATGAGCAGTTCTTC.

In nucleotides, the CDR3 is TGTGCCTGGAGACCGGGACAGCATCCTGATCTCTTCACCGGGGAGCTGTTTTTT. Translating gives CAWRPGQHPDLFTGELFF. J is TRBJ2-2 and V is TRBV30; 7 positions match TRBD1. CDR1 and CDR2 (germline): GTSNPN, SVGIG (reference sequence). CDR3 length equals 18 residues. V gave up 3 bases and J gave up 4 bases; unmatched junction bases: 17.

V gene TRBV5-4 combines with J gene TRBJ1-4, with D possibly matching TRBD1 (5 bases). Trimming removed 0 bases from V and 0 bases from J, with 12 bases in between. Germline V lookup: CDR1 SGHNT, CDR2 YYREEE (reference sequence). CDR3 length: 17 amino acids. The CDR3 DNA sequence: TGTGCCAGCAGCTTGGGTTCAGGGACTGCAACTAATGAAAAACTGTTTTTT. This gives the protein CASSLGSGTATNEKLFF.

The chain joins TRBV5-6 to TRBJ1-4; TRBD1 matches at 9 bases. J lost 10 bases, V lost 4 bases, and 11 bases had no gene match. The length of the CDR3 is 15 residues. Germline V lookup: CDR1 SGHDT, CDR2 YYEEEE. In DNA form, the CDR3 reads TGTGCCAGCAGCCCGGTCCCGGGACAGGGAGGAAAACTGTTTTTT. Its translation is CASSPVPGQGGKLFF.

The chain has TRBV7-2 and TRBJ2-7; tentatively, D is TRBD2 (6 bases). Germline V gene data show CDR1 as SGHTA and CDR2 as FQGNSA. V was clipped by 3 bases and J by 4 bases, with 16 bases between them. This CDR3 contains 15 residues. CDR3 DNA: TGTGCCAGCAGCTTTATGCGGGGCAGGGTGTACGAGCAGTACTTC. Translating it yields CASSFMRGRVYEQYF. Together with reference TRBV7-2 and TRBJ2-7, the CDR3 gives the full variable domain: GAGVSQSPSNKVTEKGKDVELRCDPISGHTALYWYRQSLGQGLEFLIYFQGNSAPDKSGLPSDRFSAERTGGSVSTLTIQRTQQEDSAVYLCASSFMRGRVYEQYFGPGTRLTVT.

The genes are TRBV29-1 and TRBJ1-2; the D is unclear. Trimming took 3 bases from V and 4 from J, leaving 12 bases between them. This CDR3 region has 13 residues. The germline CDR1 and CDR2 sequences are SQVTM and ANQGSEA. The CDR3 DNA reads TGCAGCGTTGATAGCGGGTCTCTCTATGGCTACACCTTC. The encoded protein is CSVDSGSLYGYTF.

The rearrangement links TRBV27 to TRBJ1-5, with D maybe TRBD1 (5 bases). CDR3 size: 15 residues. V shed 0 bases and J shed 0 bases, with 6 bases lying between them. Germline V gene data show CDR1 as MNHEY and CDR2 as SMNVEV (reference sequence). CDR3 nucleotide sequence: TGTGCCAGCAGTTTATCGGGGGGTAGCAATCAGCCCCAGCATTTT. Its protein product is CASSLSGGSNQPQHF.

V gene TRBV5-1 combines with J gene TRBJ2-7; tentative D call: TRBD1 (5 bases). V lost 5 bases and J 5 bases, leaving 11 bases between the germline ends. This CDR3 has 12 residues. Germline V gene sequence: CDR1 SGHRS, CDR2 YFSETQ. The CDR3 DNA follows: TGCGCCAGCAGGGCGACAGTACACGAGCAGTACTTC. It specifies CASRATVHEQYF.

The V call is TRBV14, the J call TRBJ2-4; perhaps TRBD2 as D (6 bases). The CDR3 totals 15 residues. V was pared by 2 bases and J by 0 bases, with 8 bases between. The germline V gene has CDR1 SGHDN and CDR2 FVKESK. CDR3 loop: CASSQRAGAKNIQYF. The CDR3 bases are TGTGCCAGCAGCCAAAGAGCGGGAGCCAAAAACATTCAGTACTTC.

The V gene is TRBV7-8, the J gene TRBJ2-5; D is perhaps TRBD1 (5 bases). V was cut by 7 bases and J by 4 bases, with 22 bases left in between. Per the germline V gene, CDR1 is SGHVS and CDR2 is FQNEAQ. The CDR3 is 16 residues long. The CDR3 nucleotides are TGTGCCAGCACCCTCGGCAGGGTCCTCAGTCGAGAGACCCAGTACTTC. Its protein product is CASTLGRVLSRETQYF.

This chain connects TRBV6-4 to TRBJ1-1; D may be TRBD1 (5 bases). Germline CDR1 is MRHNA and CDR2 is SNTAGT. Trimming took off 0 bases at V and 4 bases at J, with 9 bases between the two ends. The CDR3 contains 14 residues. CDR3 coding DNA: TGTGCCAGCAGTGACTCCAGGGAGGCCACTGAAGCTTTCTTT. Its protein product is CASSDSREATEAFF.

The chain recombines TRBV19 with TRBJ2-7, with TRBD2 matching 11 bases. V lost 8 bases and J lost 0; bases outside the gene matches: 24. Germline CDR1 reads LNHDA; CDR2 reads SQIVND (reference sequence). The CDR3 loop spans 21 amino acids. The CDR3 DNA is TGTGCCAGTTCCCCAGGCGGATACGCGCTAGCGGGAGGACCTCGCTCCTACGAGCAGTACTTC. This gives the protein CASSPGGYALAGGPRSYEQYF.

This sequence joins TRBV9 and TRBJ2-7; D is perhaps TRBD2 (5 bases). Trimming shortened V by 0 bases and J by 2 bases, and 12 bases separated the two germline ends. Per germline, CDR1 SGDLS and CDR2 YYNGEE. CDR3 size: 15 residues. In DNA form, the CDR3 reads TGTGCCAGCAGCGTAGTCCCAGCGGAGCCCTACGAGCAGTACTTC. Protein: CASSVVPAEPYEQYF. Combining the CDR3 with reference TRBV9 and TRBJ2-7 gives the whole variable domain DSGVTQTPKHLITATGQRVTLRCSPRSGDLSVYWYQQSLDQGLQFLIQYYNGEERAKGNILERFSAQQFPDLHSELNLSSLELGDSALYFCASSVVPAEPYEQYFGPGTRLTVT.

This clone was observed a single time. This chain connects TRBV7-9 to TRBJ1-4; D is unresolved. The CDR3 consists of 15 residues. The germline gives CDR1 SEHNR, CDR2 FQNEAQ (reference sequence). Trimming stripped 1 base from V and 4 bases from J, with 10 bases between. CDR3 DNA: TGTGCCAGCAGCTTAGAAATCGTGCGTAATGAAAAACTGTTTTTT. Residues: CASSLEIVRNEKLFF.

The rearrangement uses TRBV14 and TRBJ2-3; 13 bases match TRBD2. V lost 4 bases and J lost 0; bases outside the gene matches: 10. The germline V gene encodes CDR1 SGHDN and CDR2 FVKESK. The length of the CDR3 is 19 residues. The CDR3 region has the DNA TGTGCCAGCAGCCCCTACTTGACTAGCGGGGGGACTAGCACAGATACGCAGTATTTT. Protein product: CASSPYLTSGGTSTDTQYF.

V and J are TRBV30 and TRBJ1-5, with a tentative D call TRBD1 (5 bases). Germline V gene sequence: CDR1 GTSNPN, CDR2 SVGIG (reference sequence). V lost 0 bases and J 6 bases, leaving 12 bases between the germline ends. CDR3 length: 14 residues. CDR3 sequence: CAWSVGGGGQPQHF. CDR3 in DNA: TGTGCCTGGAGTGTAGGCGGGGGGGGTCAGCCCCAGCATTTT.

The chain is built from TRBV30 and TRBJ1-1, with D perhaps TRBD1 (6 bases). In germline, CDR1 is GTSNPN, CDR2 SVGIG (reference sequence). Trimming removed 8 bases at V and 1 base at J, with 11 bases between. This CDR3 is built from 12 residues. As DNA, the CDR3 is TGTGCCGCCGAAGGGGGGAACACTGAAGCTTTCTTT. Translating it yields CAAEGGNTEAFF.

The CDR3 protein is CASGLGGLISDTQYF. CDR3 in DNA: TGTGCCAGCGGGCTGGGGGGGCTTATTTCAGATACGCAGTATTTT. V gene TRBV7-9 combines with J gene TRBJ2-3; tentatively, D is TRBD2 (7 bases). This CDR3 contains 15 residues. Germline V gene sequence: CDR1 SEHNR, CDR2 FQNEAQ (reference sequence). The V end was cut by 8 bases, the J end by 4 bases, with 19 bases between.